One and the same sample provided the 2 T cell receptor beta chains below, sequenced in a study of Tregs in tolerant kidney transplant recipients. This table comes from immunoSEQ multiplex PCR, and its TCRdb copy is limited to in-frame clones, with some not included. Of approximately 260,000 clones in the sample, roughly four fifths were seen once. Sequenced input: CD4+ T cells from blood. These receptors were obtained from a human donor in good health.

The rearrangement uses TRBV18 and TRBJ1-1; TRBD1 might be the D (5 bases). Germline values: CDR1 KGHSH, CDR2 LQKENI. This CDR3 region has 14 residues. The ends were cut back, 2 bases at V and 4 bases at J, with 11 bases in the middle. The CDR3 region has the DNA TGTGCCAGCTCACCAATTCAGGGAGGCACTGAAGCTTTCTTT. It is translated as CASSPIQGGTEAFF.

The gene calls are TRBV19 and TRBJ2-1; unclear D gene. The CDR3 is made up of 14 amino acids. Germline CDR1 and CDR2: LNHDA and SQIVND (reference sequence). Trimming cost V 7 bases and J 8 bases, with 18 bases left between them. This CDR3 is CASKPHRPLDEQFF. The CDR3, as DNA: TGTGCCAGTAAACCTCACCGACCTCTCGATGAGCAGTTCTTC.